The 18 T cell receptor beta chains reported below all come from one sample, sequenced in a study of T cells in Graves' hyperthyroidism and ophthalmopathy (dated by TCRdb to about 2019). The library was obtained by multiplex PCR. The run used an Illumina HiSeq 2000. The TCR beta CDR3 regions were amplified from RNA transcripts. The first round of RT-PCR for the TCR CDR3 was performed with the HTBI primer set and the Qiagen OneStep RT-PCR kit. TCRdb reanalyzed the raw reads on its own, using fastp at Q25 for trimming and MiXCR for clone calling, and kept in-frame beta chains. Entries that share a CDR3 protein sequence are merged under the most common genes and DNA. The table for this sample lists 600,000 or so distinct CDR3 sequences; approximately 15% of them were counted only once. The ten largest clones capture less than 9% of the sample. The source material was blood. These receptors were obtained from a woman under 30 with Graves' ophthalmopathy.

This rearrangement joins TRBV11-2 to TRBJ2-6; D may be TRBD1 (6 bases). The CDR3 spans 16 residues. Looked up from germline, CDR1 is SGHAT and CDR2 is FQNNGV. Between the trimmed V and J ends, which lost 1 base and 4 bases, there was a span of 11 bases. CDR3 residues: CASSLAQGYGANVLTF. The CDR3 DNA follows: TGTGCCAGCAGCTTAGCCCAGGGGTACGGGGCCAACGTCCTGACTTTC. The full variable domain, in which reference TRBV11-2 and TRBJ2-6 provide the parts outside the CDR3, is EAGVAQSPRYKIIEKRQSVAFWCNPISGHATLYWYQQILGQGPKLLIQFQNNGVVDDSQLPKDRFSAERLKGVDSTLKIQPAKLEDSAVYLCASSLAQGYGANVLTFGAGSRLTVL.

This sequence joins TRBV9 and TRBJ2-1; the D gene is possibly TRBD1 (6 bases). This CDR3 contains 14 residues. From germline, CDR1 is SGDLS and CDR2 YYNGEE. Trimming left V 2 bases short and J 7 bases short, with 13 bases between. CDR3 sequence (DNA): TGTGCCAGCAGCGTCGCAAGGGGGTTGAATGAGCAGTTCTTC. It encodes CASSVARGLNEQFF.

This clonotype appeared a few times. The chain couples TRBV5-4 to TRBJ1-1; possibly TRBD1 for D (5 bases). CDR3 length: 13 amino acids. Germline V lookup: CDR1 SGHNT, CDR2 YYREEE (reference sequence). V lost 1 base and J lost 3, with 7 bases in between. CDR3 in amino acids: CASSLLTDTEAFF. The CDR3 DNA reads TGTGCCAGCAGCTTGCTGACAGACACTGAAGCTTTCTTT.

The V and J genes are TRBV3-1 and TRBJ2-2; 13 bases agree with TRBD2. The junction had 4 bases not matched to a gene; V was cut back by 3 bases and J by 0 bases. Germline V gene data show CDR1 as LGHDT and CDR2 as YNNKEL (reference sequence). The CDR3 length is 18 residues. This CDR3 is CASSHWTSGRANTGELFF. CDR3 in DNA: TGTGCCAGCAGCCATTGGACTAGCGGGAGAGCGAACACCGGGGAGCTGTTTTTT.

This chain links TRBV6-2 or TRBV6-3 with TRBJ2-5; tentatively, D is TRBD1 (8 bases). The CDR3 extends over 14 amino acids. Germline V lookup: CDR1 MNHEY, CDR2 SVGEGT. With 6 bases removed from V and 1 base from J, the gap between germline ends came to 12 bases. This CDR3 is CASRTGGVQETQYF. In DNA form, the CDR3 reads TGTGCCAGCAGAACAGGGGGGGTCCAAGAGACCCAGTACTTC.

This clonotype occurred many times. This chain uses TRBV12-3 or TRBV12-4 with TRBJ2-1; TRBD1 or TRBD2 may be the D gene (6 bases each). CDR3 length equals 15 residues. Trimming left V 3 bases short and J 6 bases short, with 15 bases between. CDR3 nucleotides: TGTGCCAGCAGTTTGGGGCCCAGGGGAGGCAATGAGCAGTTCTTC. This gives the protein CASSLGPRGGNEQFF.

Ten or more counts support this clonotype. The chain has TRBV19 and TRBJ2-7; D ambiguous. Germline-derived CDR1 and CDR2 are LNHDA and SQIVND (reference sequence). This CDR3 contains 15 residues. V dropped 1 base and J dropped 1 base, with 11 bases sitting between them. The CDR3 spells CASSIATGRSYEQYF. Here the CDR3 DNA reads TGTGCCAGTAGTATAGCTACCGGCCGGTCCTACGAGCAGTACTTC. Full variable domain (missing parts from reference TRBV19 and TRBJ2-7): DGGITQSPKYLFRKEGQNVTLSCEQNLNHDAMYWYRQDPGQGLRLIYYSQIVNDFQKGDIAEGYSVSREKKESFPLTVTSAQKNPTAFYLCASSIATGRSYEQYFGPGTRLTVT.

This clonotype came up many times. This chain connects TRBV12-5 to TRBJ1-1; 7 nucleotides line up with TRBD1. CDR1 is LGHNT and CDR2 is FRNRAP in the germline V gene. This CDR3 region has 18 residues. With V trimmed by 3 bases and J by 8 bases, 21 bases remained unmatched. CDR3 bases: TGTGCTAGTGGTTTCCGCCTCCGGGACAGTGGGGGACCTTACGAAGCTTTCTTT. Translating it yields CASGFRLRDSGGPYEAFF. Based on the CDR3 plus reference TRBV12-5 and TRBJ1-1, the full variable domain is DARVTQTPRHKVTEMGQEVTMRCQPILGHNTVFWYRQTMMQGLELLAYFRNRAPLDDSGMPKDRFSAEMPDATLATLKIQPSEPRDSAVYFCASGFRLRDSGGPYEAFFGQGTRLTVV.

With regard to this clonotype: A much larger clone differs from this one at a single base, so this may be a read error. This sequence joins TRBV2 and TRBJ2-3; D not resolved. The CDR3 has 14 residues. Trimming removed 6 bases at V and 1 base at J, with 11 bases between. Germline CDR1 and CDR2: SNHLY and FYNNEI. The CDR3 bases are TGTGCCAGCAGCGACGGTACCCGCACAGATACGCAGTATTTT. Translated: CASSDGTRTDTQYF.

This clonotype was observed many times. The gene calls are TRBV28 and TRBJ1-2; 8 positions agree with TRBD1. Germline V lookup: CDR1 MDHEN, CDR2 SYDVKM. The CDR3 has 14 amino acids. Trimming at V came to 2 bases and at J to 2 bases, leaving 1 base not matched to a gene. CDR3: CASSLGDRNYGYTF. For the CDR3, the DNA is TGTGCCAGCAGTTTAGGGGACAGGAACTATGGCTACACCTTC.

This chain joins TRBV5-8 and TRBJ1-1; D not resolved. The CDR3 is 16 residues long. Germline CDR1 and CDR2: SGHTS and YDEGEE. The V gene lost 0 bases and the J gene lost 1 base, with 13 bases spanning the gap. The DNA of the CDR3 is TGTGCCAGCAGCTTGGGCTTAGGTGGGGAGAACACTGAAGCTTTCTTT. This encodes CASSLGLGGENTEAFF. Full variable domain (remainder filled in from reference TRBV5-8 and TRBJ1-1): EAGVTQSPTHLIKTRGQQATLRCSPISGHTSVYWYQQALGLGLQFLLWYDEGEERNRGNFPPRFSGRQFPNYSSELNVNALELEDSALYLCASSLGLGGENTEAFFGQGTRLTVV.

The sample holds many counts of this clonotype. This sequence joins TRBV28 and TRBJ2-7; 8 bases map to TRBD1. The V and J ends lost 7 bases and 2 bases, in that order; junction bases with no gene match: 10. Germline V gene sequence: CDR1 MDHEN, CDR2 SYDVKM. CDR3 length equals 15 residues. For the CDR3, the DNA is TGTGCCAGCACCCAACCGGGACAGGCGACCTACGAGCAGTACTTC. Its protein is CASTQPGQATYEQYF.

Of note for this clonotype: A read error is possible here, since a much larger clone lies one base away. The CDR3 sequence: CGSTGLAGASTDTQYF. The CDR3 DNA sequence: TGTGGCAGCACGGGACTAGCGGGAGCTTCCACAGATACGCAGTATTTT. The rearrangement uses TRBV7-8 and TRBJ2-3; 14 bases are a match to TRBD2. CDR3 length: 16 amino acids. Germline CDR1 is SGHVS and CDR2 is FQNEAQ. The full variable domain, rest sourced from reference TRBV7-8 and TRBJ2-3, is GAGVSQSPRYKVAKRGQDVALRCDPISGHVSLFWYQQALGQGPEFLTYFQNEAQLDKSGLPSDRFFAERPEGSVSTLKIQRTQQEDSAVYLCGSTGLAGASTDTQYFGPGTRLTVL.

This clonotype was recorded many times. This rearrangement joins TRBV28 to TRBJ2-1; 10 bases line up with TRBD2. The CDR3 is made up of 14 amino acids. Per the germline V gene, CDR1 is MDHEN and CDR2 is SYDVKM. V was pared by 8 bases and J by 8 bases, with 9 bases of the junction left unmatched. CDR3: CASGFKREGYEQFF. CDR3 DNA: TGTGCCAGCGGATTTAAGCGGGAGGGCTATGAGCAGTTCTTC.

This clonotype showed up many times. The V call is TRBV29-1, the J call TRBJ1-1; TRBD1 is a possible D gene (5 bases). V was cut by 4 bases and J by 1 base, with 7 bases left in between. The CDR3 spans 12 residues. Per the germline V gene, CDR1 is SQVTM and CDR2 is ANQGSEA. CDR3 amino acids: CSVATGNTEAFF. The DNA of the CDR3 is TGCAGCGTTGCTACAGGGAACACTGAAGCTTTCTTT.

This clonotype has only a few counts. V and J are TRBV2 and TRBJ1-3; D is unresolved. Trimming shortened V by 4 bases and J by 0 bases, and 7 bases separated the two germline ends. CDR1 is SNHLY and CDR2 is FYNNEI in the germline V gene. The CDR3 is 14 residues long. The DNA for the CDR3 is TGTGCCAGCAGTGCAGCTTACTCTGGAAACACCATATATTTT. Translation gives CASSAAYSGNTIYF.

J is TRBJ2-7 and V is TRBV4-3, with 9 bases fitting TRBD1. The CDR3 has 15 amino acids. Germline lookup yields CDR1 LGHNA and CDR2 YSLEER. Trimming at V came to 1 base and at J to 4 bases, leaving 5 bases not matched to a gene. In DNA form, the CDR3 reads TGCGCCAGCAGCCAAGTTCCGGACAGGGGTTACGAGCAGTACTTC. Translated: CASSQVPDRGYEQYF.

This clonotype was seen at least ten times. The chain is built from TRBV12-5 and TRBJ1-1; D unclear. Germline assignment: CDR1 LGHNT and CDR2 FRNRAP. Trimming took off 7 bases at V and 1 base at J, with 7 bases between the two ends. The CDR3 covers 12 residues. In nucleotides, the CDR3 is TGTGCTAGTGCGCTCGAGAACACTGAAGCTTTCTTT. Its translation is CASALENTEAFF.